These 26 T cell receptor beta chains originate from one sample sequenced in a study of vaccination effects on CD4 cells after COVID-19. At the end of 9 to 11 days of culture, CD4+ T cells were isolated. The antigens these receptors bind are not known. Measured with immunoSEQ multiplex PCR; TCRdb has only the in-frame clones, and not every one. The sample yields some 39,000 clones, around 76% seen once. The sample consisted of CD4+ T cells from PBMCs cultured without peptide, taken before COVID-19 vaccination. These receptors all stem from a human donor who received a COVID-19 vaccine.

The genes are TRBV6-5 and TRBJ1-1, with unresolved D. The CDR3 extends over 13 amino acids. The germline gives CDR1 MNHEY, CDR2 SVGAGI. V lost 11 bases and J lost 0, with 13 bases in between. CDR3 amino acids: CAGVQRLNTEAFF. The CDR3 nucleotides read TGTGCCGGCGTCCAGCGGTTGAACACTGAAGCTTTCTTT.

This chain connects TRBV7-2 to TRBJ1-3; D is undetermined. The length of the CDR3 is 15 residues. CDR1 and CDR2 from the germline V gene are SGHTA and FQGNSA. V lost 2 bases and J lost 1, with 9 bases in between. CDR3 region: CASSLRSSSGNTIYF. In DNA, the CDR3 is TGTGCCAGCAGCTTAAGGTCCAGTTCTGGAAACACCATATATTTT.

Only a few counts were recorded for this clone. For the CDR3, the DNA is TGTGCCAGTGGGGCAATCAACACTGAAGCTTTCTTT. Translated: CASGAINTEAFF. The chain uses TRBV19 and TRBJ1-1, with a weak D call TRBD1 (5 bases). This CDR3 spans 12 amino acids. V lost 8 bases, J lost 2 bases, and 9 bases lay in between. In germline, CDR1 is LNHDA, CDR2 SQIVND (reference sequence). Combining the CDR3 with reference TRBV19 and TRBJ1-1 gives the whole variable domain DGGITQSPKYLFRKEGQNVTLSCEQNLNHDAMYWYRQDPGQGLRLIYYSQIVNDFQKGDIAEGYSVSREKKESFPLTVTSAQKNPTAFYLCASGAINTEAFFGQGTRLTVV.

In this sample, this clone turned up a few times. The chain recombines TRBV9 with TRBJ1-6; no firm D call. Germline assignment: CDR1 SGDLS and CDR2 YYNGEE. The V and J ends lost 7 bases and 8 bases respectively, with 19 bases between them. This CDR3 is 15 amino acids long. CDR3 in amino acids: CASGEPGPGHSPLHF. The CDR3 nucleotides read TGTGCCAGCGGGGAACCTGGGCCAGGACATTCACCCCTCCACTTT.

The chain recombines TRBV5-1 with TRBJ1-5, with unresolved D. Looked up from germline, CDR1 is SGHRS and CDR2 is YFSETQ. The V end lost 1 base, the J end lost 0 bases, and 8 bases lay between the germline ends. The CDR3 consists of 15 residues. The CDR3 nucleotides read TGCGCCAGCAGCTTGCTGGGTTATAGCAATCAGCCCCAGCATTTT. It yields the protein CASSLLGYSNQPQHF.

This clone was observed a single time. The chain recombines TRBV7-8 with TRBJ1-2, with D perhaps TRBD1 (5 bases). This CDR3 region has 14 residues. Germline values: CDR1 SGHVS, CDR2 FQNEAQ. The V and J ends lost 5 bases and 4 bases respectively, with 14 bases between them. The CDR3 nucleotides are TGTGCCAGCAGCCTATCACACGGGGCCTATGGCTACACCTTC. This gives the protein CASSLSHGAYGYTF.

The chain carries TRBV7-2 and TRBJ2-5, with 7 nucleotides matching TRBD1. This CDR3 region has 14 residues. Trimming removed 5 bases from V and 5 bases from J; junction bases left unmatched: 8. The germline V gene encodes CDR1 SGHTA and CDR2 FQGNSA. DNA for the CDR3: TGTGCCAGCAGCGGCGACAGGGCGTCCGAGACCCAGTACTTC. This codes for CASSGDRASETQYF.

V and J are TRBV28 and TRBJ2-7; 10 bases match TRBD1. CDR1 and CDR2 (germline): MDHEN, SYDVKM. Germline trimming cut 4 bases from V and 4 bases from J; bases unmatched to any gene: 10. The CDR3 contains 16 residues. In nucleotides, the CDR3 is TGTGCCAGCAGTTCCGGGACAGGGGCAGGGGGGTACGAGCAGTACGTC. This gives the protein CASSSGTGAGGYEQYV.

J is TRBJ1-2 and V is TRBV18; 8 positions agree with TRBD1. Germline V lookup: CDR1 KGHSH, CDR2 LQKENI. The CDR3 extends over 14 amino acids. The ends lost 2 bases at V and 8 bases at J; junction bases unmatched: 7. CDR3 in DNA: TGTGCCAGCTCACCAATCGACAGGGGAGGGGGCTACACCTTC. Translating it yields CASSPIDRGGGYTF.

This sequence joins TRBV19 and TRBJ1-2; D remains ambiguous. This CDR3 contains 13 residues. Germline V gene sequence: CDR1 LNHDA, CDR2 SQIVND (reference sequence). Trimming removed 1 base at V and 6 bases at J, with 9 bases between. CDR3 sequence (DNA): TGTGCCAGTAGTATAGTGCGCGGAAATGGCTACACCTTC. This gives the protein CASSIVRGNGYTF.

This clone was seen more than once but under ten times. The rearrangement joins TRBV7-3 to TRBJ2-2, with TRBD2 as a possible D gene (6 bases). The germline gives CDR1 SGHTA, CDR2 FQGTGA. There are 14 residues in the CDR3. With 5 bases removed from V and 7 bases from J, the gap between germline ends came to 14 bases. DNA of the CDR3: TGTGCCAGCAGCCTGATGACTAGTATCGGGGAGCTGTTTTTT. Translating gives CASSLMTSIGELFF.

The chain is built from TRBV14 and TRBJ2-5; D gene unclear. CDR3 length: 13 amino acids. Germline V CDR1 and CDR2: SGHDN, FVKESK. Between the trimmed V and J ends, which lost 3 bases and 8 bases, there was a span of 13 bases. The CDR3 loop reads CASSQTMTLTQYF. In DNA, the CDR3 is TGTGCCAGCAGCCAGACCATGACCCTTACCCAGTACTTC.

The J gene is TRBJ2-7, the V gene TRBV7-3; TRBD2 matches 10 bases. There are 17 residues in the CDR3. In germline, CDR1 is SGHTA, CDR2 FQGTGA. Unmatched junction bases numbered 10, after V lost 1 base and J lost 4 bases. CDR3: CASSLKGERGGPYEQYV. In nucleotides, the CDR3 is TGTGCCAGCAGCTTAAAAGGGGAGCGGGGGGGCCCATACGAGCAGTACGTC.

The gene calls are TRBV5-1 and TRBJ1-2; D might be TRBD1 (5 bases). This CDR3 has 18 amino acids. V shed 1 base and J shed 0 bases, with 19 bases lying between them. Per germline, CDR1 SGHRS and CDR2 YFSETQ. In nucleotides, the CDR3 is TGCGCCAGCAGCTTGATTCCGTCCGGGACGGTGACTAACTATGGCTACACCTTC. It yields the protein CASSLIPSGTVTNYGYTF.

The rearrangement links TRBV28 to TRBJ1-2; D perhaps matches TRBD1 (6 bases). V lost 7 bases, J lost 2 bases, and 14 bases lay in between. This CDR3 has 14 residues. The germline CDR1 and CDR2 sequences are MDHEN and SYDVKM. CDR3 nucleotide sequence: TGTGCCAGCACCCTCATCGGGGGCAACTATGGCTACACCTTC. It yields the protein CASTLIGGNYGYTF.

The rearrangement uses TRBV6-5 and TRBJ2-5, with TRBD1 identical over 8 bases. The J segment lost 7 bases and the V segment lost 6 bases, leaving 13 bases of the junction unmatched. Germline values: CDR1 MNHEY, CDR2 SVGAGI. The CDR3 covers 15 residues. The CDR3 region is CASSGGQEALMTQYF. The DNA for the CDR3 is TGTGCCAGCAGCGGGGGACAGGAGGCCCTCATGACCCAGTACTTC.

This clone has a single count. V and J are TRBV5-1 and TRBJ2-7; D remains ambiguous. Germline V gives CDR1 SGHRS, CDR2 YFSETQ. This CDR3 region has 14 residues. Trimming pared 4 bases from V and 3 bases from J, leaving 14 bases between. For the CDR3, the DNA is TGCGCCAGCAGCCCGGGCCTATCAAACTACGAGCAGTACGTC. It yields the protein CASSPGLSNYEQYV.

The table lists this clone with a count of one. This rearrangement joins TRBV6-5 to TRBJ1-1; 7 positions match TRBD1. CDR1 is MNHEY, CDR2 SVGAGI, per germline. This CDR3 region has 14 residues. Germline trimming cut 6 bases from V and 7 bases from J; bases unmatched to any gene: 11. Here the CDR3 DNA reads TGTGCCAGCAGATTGACAGGGCTCCTTGGTGAAGCTTTCTTT. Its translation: CASRLTGLLGEAFF.

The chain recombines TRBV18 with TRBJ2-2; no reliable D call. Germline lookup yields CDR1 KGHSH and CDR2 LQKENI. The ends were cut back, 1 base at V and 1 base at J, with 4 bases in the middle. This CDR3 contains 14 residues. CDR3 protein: CASSPRGNTGELFF. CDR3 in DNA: TGTGCCAGCTCACCACGAGGGAACACCGGGGAGCTGTTTTTT.

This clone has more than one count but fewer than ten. The CDR3 bases are TGTGCCAGTAAGTGGACAGGGGCGCCGAACTATGGCTACACCTTC. It codes for CASKWTGAPNYGYTF. The chain joins TRBV19 to TRBJ1-2; 9 bases are a match to TRBD1. V trimming: 7 bases; J trimming: 2 bases; junction bases outside the gene matches: 8. The germline CDR1 and CDR2 sequences are LNHDA and SQIVND (reference sequence). The CDR3 is 15 residues long.

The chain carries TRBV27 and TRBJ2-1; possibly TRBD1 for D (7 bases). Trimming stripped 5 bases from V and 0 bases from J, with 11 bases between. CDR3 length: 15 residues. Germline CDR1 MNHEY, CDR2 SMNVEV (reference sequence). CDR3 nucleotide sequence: TGTGCCAGCAGTCCGCGGGACAGCTCCTACAATGAGCAGTTCTTC. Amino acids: CASSPRDSSYNEQFF.

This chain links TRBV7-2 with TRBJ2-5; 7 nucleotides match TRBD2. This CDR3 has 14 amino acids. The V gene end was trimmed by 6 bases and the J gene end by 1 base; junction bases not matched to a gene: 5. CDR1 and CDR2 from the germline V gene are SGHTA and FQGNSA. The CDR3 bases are TGTGCCAGCAGTCTTCAGCGGGGCCAAGAGACCCAGTACTTC. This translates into CASSLQRGQETQYF.

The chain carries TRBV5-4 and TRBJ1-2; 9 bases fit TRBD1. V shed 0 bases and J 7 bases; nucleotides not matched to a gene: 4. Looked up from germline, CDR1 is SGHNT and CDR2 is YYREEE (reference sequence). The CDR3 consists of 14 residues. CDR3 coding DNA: TGTGCCAGCAGCTTGGGGGGACAGGGACGTGGCTACACCTTC. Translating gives CASSLGGQGRGYTF.

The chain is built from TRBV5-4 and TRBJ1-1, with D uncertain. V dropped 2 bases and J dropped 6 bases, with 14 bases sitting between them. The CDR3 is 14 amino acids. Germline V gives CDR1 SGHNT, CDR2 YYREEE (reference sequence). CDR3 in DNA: TGTGCCAGCAGCTTTAAGACTGGGGAGGCTGAAGCTTTCTTT. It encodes CASSFKTGEAEAFF.

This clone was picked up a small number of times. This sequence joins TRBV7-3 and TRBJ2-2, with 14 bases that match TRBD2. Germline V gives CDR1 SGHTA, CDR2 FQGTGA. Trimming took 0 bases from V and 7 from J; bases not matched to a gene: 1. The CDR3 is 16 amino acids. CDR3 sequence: CASSLTGTSGGGELFF. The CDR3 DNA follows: TGTGCCAGCAGCTTAACCGGGACTAGCGGGGGCGGGGAGCTGTTTTTT.

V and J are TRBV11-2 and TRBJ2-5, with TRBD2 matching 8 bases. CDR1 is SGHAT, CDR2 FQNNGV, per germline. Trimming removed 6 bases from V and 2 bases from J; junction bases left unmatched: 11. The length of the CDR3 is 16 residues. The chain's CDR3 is CASRVAGRSTQETQYF. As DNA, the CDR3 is TGTGCCAGCAGAGTAGCGGGGCGGTCCACACAAGAGACCCAGTACTTC.